This entry lists 28 T cell receptor beta chains sequenced from one sample in a study of T cell repertoires in cytomegalovirus infection. TCRdb re-analysed the reads in MiXCR, keeping a single row per CDR3 protein. The repertoire includes around 740,000 distinct CDR3 sequences, 35% to 45% of them detected once, and about 2.8% sits in the top ten. The sequenced sample was PBMCs. The receptors derive from a human donor in good health (CMV status not recorded). Some clones in this sample may be carry-over from other donors' samples.

This clonotype appeared a few times. The J gene is TRBJ1-5, the V gene TRBV7-2; TRBD1 might be the D (5 bases). CDR1 SGHTA and CDR2 FQGNSA come from the germline V gene. The CDR3 contains 15 residues. Trimming left V 3 bases short and J 5 bases short, with 14 bases between. As DNA, the CDR3 is TGTGCCAGCAGCTTGACCCCGGGACGGGATCAGCCCCAGCATTTT. It is translated as CASSLTPGRDQPQHF.

Regarding this clonotype: At one of its ends the junction is not consistent with the germline gene, which may arise from a read error. The chain employs TRBV28 and TRBJ1-2; no clear D. The V gene's germline CDR1 is MDHEN and CDR2 SYDVKM. CDR3 size: 12 residues. The CDR3 DNA sequence: TGTGCCAGCACTTTAAGAGGTTATGGCTCAACCTTC. Translated: CASTLRGYGSTF.

In its sample, this clonotype was seen once. It may be a read error: a sequence one base away is much more abundant. The V call is TRBV7-8, the J call TRBJ1-2; 9 positions agree with TRBD1. From germline, CDR1 is SGHVS and CDR2 FQNEAQ. J was trimmed by 8 bases and V by 5 bases; bases with no gene match: 9. This CDR3 has 14 amino acids. The DNA of the CDR3 is TGTGCCAGCAGCGCCGGACAGGGGTATCGAGGCTACACCTTC. Its protein is CASSAGQGYRGYTF.

This clonotype has just a few counts. The chain carries TRBV5-4 and TRBJ2-3, with unresolved D. Looked up from germline, CDR1 is SGHNT and CDR2 is YYREEE (reference sequence). Trimming stripped 3 bases from V and 6 bases from J, with 14 bases between. The CDR3 loop spans 14 amino acids. CDR3 in amino acids: CASSSSDDQDTQYF. The CDR3 nucleotides are TGTGCCAGCAGCTCGTCAGACGACCAGGATACGCAGTATTTT.

The rearrangement links TRBV19 to TRBJ1-5; maybe TRBD1 (5 bases). This CDR3 is 16 amino acids long. V gave up 6 bases and J gave up 1 base, with 16 bases separating them. CDR1 and CDR2 from the germline V gene are LNHDA and SQIVND (reference sequence). CDR3 protein: CASSFLQVRSNQPQHF. The CDR3 coding sequence is TGTGCCAGTAGCTTTCTACAGGTTAGAAGCAATCAGCCCCAGCATTTT. Using reference TRBV19 and TRBJ1-5 for the parts outside the CDR3, the full variable domain is DGGITQSPKYLFRKEGQNVTLSCEQNLNHDAMYWYRQDPGQGLRLIYYSQIVNDFQKGDIAEGYSVSREKKESFPLTVTSAQKNPTAFYLCASSFLQVRSNQPQHFGDGTRLSIL.

The chain combines TRBV5-4 with TRBJ1-4, with D unresolved. The CDR3 runs 15 residues. CDR1 and CDR2 (germline): SGHNT, YYREEE (reference sequence). V gave up 0 bases and J gave up 8 bases, with 14 bases separating them. In DNA form, the CDR3 reads TGTGCCAGCAGCTTGGGGTCCGGGGAGGAAGAAAAACTGTTTTTT. Protein product: CASSLGSGEEEKLFF.

The chain employs TRBV7-3 and TRBJ2-1, with a tentative D call TRBD2 (5 bases). Germline V gene data show CDR1 as SGHTA and CDR2 as FQGTGA. V lost 5 bases to trimming and J lost 4 bases, with 15 bases between them. The CDR3 runs to 15 residues. The CDR3: CASSQAGGGYNEQFF. CDR3 DNA: TGTGCCAGCAGCCAGGCGGGTGGCGGGTACAATGAGCAGTTCTTC.

This chain uses TRBV19 with TRBJ2-7; 9 nucleotides line up with TRBD2. The CDR3 is made up of 15 amino acids. Germline V lookup: CDR1 LNHDA, CDR2 SQIVND (reference sequence). J was trimmed by 2 bases and V by 6 bases; bases with no gene match: 8. In DNA, the CDR3 is TGTGCCAGTAGCCTAGCGGGACGCCCAACCTACGAGCAGTACTTC. It is translated as CASSLAGRPTYEQYF.

This clonotype was found a few times. The rearrangement links TRBV5-1 to TRBJ2-7; no clear D gene. The CDR3 consists of 12 residues. Germline CDR1 and CDR2: SGHRS and YFSETQ. Trimming shortened V by 7 bases and J by 5 bases, and 13 bases separated the two germline ends. This chain's CDR3 is CASGYQTNEQYF. CDR3 sequence (DNA): TGCGCCAGCGGCTACCAAACTAACGAGCAGTACTTC.

The genes are TRBV6-5 and TRBJ2-3; TRBD1 matches at 7 bases. V lost 6 bases and J lost 6; bases outside the gene matches: 18. CDR1 and CDR2 (germline): MNHEY, SVGAGI. The CDR3 runs to 17 residues. CDR3 in amino acids: CASRGDGTVAVGDTQYF. DNA of the CDR3: TGTGCCAGCAGGGGGGACGGGACAGTTGCGGTTGGGGATACGCAGTATTTT.

The chain couples TRBV7-6 to TRBJ2-2, with no clear D. The germline V gene encodes CDR1 SGHVS and CDR2 FNYEAQ. There are 18 residues in the CDR3. Trimming left V 0 bases short and J 5 bases short, with 19 bases between. This CDR3 reads CASSLAVGRSLVTGELFF. In DNA, the CDR3 is TGTGCCAGCAGCTTAGCGGTGGGTAGATCGCTAGTAACCGGGGAGCTGTTTTTT. The variable domain in full, with the rest retrieved from reference TRBV7-6 and TRBJ2-2, is GAGVSQSPRYKVTKRGQDVALRCDPISGHVSLYWYRQALGQGPEFLTYFNYEAQQDKSGLPNDRFSAERPEGSISTLTIQRTEQRDSAMYRCASSLAVGRSLVTGELFFGEGSRLTVL.

The V gene is TRBV7-2, the J gene TRBJ2-7, with D perhaps being TRBD1 or TRBD2 (6 bases each). Between the trimmed V and J ends, which lost 1 base and 3 bases, there was a span of 13 bases. The CDR3 consists of 15 residues. Germline CDR1 and CDR2: SGHTA and FQGNSA. The CDR3 loop is CASSLVGGTGYEQYF. The CDR3 DNA reads TGTGCCAGCAGCTTAGTAGGGGGGACTGGCTACGAGCAGTACTTC.

The chain combines TRBV6-6 with TRBJ2-1; D unresolved. The germline V and J ends were trimmed by 6 bases and 8 bases, with 8 bases remaining between them. Germline CDR1 MNHNY, CDR2 SVGAGI (reference sequence). CDR3 length: 11 residues. The CDR3 reads CASRIGDEQFF. The CDR3 nucleotides read TGTGCCAGCAGGATTGGGGATGAGCAGTTCTTC.

This clonotype was detected a few times. The CDR3 DNA reads as TGTGCCAGCAAACCCTCGGGATTTATCAATCAGCCCCAGCATTTT. Amino acids: CASKPSGFINQPQHF. The chain has TRBV28 and TRBJ1-5; D gene unclear. This CDR3 has 15 residues. Germline V gene data show CDR1 as MDHEN and CDR2 as SYDVKM. Trimming pared 7 bases from V and 3 bases from J, leaving 16 bases between.

This clonotype was seen only a few times. The rearrangement links TRBV20-1 to TRBJ2-3, with 11 bases aligning to TRBD1. The CDR3 contains 14 residues. Germline V gene data show CDR1 as DFQATT and CDR2 as SNEGSKA (reference sequence). The V segment lost 5 bases and the J segment 4 bases; nucleotides outside the gene matches: 5. The CDR3 nucleotides read TGCAGTGCTCGGCGGGACAGGGGGGCAGATACGCAGTATTTT. It yields the protein CSARRDRGADTQYF.

This chain links TRBV5-6 with TRBJ2-1; D ambiguous. The V gene lost 4 bases and the J gene lost 5 bases, with 10 bases spanning the gap. The germline gives CDR1 SGHDT, CDR2 YYEEEE. CDR3 size: 13 residues. The CDR3 DNA reads as TGTGCCAGCAGCCCCCCTAGTAACAATGAGCAGTTCTTC. Translated: CASSPPSNNEQFF.

This clonotype has a count of ten or more. The chain uses TRBV28 and TRBJ2-3; the D gene is possibly TRBD1 (6 bases). The germline V gene has CDR1 MDHEN and CDR2 SYDVKM. V lost 6 bases and J lost 4, with 14 bases in between. This CDR3 contains 14 residues. CDR3 in amino acids: CASSVNGQPDTQYF. CDR3 bases: TGTGCCAGCAGCGTCAACGGACAGCCAGATACGCAGTATTTT.

This clonotype has just a few counts. The CDR3 loop is CASSQSRGRELFF. The DNA of the CDR3 is TGCGCCAGCAGCCAATCGCGAGGCCGGGAGCTGTTTTTT. The rearrangement uses TRBV4-1 and TRBJ2-2; no definite D call. The CDR3 runs 13 residues. Trimming took 2 bases from V and 9 from J, leaving 10 bases between them. Germline CDR1 MGHRA, CDR2 YSYEKL.

This clonotype was recorded at least ten times. This chain links TRBV19 with TRBJ1-4; 9 bases line up with TRBD1. V shed 6 bases and J 6 bases; nucleotides not matched to a gene: 8. The CDR3 is 15 residues long. Germline values: CDR1 LNHDA, CDR2 SQIVND (reference sequence). CDR3 in amino acids: CASRLPGQGDEKLFF. Written as DNA, the CDR3 is TGTGCCAGTAGACTTCCGGGACAGGGCGATGAAAAACTGTTTTTT. The variable domain in full, completed from reference TRBV19 and TRBJ1-4, reads DGGITQSPKYLFRKEGQNVTLSCEQNLNHDAMYWYRQDPGQGLRLIYYSQIVNDFQKGDIAEGYSVSREKKESFPLTVTSAQKNPTAFYLCASRLPGQGDEKLFFGSGTQLSVL.

The chain joins TRBV28 to TRBJ1-2; no definite D call. CDR3 length: 12 amino acids. Between the trimmed V and J ends, which lost 8 bases and 7 bases, there was a span of 14 bases. From germline, CDR1 is MDHEN and CDR2 SYDVKM. Here the CDR3 DNA reads TGTGCCAGCGCTCTACGCGGTTCTGGCTACACCTTC. This sequence encodes CASALRGSGYTF.

This clonotype has just a few counts. The genes are TRBV5-1 and TRBJ2-3; 14 positions agree with TRBD2. Germline V CDR1 and CDR2: SGHRS, YFSETQ. The CDR3 is made up of 19 amino acids. V lost 4 bases to trimming and J lost 0 bases; unmatched junction nucleotides: 10. Written as DNA, the CDR3 is TGCGCCAGCAGCGAAGGGACTAGCGGGGGCCCACCTAGCACAGATACGCAGTATTTT. Its protein is CASSEGTSGGPPSTDTQYF.

The chain has TRBV7-2 and TRBJ2-5, with 8 bases aligning to TRBD2. Germline V gives CDR1 SGHTA, CDR2 FQGNSA. This CDR3 contains 15 residues. After removal of 2 bases from V and 8 bases from J, the junction contained 10 bases not matched to a gene. DNA for the CDR3: TGTGCCAGCAGCTTACTAGCGGGCCTCCAATATACCCAGTACTTC. This sequence encodes CASSLLAGLQYTQYF.

This rearrangement joins TRBV6-1 to TRBJ2-1, with 7 bases that match TRBD1. J was trimmed by 7 bases and V by 6 bases; bases with no gene match: 12. The length of the CDR3 is 15 residues. Germline-derived CDR1 and CDR2 are MNHNS and SASEGT. The CDR3 is CASSPKGALRNEQFF. The CDR3 bases are TGTGCCAGCAGCCCCAAGGGGGCTTTGCGGAATGAGCAGTTCTTC.

This rearrangement joins TRBV20-1 to TRBJ1-5, with D unresolved. The CDR3 runs 15 residues. Germline assignment: CDR1 DFQATT and CDR2 SNEGSKA (reference sequence). Trimming removed 6 bases from V and 5 bases from J, with 20 bases in between. The CDR3 is CSASPRMEADQPQHF. CDR3 DNA: TGCAGTGCCAGCCCCCGTATGGAAGCGGATCAGCCCCAGCATTTT.

V gene TRBV28 combines with J gene TRBJ1-2; D uncertain. The CDR3 contains 14 residues. CDR1 and CDR2 (germline): MDHEN, SYDVKM. Trimming stripped 7 bases from V and 7 bases from J, with 19 bases between. The CDR3, as DNA: TGTGCCAGCACCGCTCTCGACATTTATCGTGGCTACACCTTC. Protein product: CASTALDIYRGYTF.

The rearrangement uses TRBV29-1 and TRBJ1-4; 8 bases match TRBD1. Losses at the gene ends were 2 bases for V and 4 bases for J; bases not matched to a gene: 6. CDR1 is SQVTM, CDR2 ANQGSEA, per germline. The CDR3 contains 15 residues. CDR3 sequence: CSVENAGGHNEKLFF. The CDR3 nucleotides read TGCAGCGTTGAAAATGCAGGGGGCCATAATGAAAAACTGTTTTTT.

In its sample, this clonotype was seen many times. The V gene is TRBV11-2, the J gene TRBJ1-1; tentative D call: TRBD1 (6 bases). The CDR3 sequence is 15 residues long. The V end was cut by 3 bases, the J end by 0 bases, with 11 bases between. Per germline, CDR1 SGHAT and CDR2 FQNNGV. The CDR3 loop reads CASSLDSSMNTEAFF. As DNA, the CDR3 is TGTGCCAGCAGCTTGGACAGTTCCATGAACACTGAAGCTTTCTTT.

This clonotype was seen a handful of times. This sequence joins TRBV28 and TRBJ1-2; tentatively, D is TRBD1 (5 bases). Trimming removed 5 bases at V and 8 bases at J, with 15 bases between. Per the germline V gene, CDR1 is MDHEN and CDR2 is SYDVKM. The CDR3 sequence is 13 residues long. CDR3 coding DNA: TGTGCCAGCAGTGTTCGGGACCTTTGGGGCTACACCTTC. This encodes CASSVRDLWGYTF.